The clone carrying this TCR beta chain was found a few times. The CDR3 has 12 amino acids. V shed 1 base and J shed 4 bases, with 4 bases lying between them. Looked up from germline, CDR1 is LGHNA and CDR2 is YSLEER. The time point was: pre-sensitization, week 0. Treatment here: therapeutic diphenylcyclopropenone sensitization with weekly scalp DPC. The sample belongs to a study of human T cells and chemical hapten exposure. TCRdb analysed the RACE reads with MiXCR anew, one entry per CDR3 protein. The data hold about 290,000 distinct CDR3 sequences, with over 7.5% observed a single time. The sequence derives from a man between 18 and 29 years old with alopecia areata. Some clones in this sample may be carry-over from other donors' samples. This specimen consisted of whole blood, obtained in connection with sensitization to the hapten diphenylcyclopropenone (DPC). The chain employs TRBV4-3 and TRBJ2-5; the D is unclear. CDR3 amino acids: CASSQVLETQYF. The CDR3 DNA follows: TGCGCCAGCAGCCAAGTTTTAGAGACCCAGTACTTC.